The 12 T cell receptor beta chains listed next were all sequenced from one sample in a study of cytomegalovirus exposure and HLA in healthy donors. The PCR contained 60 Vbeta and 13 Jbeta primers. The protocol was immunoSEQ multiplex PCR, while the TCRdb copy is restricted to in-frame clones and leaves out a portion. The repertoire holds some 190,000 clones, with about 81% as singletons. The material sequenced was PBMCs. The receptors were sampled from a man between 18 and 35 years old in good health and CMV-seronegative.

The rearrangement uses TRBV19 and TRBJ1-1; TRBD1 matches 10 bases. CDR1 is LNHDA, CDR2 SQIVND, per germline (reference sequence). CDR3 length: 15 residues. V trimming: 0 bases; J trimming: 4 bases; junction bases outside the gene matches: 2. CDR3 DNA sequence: TGTGCCAGTAGTATAGACGGACAGGGGGGCACTGAAGCTTTCTTT. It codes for CASSIDGQGGTEAFF.

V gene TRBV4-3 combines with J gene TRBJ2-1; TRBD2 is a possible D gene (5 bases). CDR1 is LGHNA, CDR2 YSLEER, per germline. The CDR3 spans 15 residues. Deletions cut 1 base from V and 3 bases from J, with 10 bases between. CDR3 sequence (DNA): TGCGCCAGCAGCCAAGTGCTAGCCTACTACAATGAGCAGTTCTTC. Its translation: CASSQVLAYYNEQFF.

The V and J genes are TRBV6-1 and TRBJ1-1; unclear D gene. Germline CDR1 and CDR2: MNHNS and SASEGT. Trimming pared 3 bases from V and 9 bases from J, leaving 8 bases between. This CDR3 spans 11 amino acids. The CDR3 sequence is CASSERVKAFF. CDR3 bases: TGTGCCAGCAGTGAGCGAGTTAAAGCTTTCTTT.

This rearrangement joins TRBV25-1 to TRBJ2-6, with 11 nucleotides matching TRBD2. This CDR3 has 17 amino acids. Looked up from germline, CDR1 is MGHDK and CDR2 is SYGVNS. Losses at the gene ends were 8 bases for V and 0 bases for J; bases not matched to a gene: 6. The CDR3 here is CASQLAGGSSGANVLTF. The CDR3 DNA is TGTGCCAGCCAGCTAGCGGGGGGTAGCTCTGGGGCCAACGTCCTGACTTTC.

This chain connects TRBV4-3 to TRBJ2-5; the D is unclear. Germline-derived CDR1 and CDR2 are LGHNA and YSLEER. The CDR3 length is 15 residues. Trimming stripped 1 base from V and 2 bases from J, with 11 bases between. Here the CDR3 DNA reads TGCGCCAGCAGCCAAGGGTCAGCGAAACAAGAGACCCAGTACTTC. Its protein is CASSQGSAKQETQYF.

CDR3 in DNA: TGTGCCAGCAGTTTAGGCTACACCTGGAGATCTACAATGAACACTGAAGCTTTCTTT. Amino acid sequence: CASSLGYTWRSTMNTEAFF. V gene TRBV28 combines with J gene TRBJ1-1, with D uncertain. CDR1 MDHEN and CDR2 SYDVKM come from the germline V gene. Trimming took 2 bases from V and 0 from J, leaving 22 bases between them. The CDR3 runs to 19 residues.

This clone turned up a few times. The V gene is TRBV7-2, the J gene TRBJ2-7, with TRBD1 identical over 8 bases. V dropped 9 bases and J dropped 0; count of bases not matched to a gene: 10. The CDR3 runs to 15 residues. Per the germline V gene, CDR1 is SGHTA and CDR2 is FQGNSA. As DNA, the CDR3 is TGTGCCAGTAGCGTGGGGGGACAGGTCTCCTACGAGCAGTACTTC. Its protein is CASSVGGQVSYEQYF.

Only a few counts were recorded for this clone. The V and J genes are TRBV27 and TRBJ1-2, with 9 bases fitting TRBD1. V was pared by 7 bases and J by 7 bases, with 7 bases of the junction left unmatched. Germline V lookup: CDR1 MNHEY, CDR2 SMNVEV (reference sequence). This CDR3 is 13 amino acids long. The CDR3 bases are TGTGCCAGCAAACAGGGGGCGGGATTTGGCTACACCTTC. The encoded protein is CASKQGAGFGYTF.

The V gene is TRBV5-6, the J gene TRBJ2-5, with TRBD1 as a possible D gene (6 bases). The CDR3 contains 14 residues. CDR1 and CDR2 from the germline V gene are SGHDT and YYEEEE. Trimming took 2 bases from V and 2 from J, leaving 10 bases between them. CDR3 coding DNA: TGTGCCAGCAGCTTCCAAGACAGGCAAGAGACCCAGTACTTC. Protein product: CASSFQDRQETQYF.

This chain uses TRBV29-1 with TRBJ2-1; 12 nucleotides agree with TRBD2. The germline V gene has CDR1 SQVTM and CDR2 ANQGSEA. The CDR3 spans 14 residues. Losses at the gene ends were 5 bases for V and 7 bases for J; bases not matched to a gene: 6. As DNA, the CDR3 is TGCAGCGTTCTTACTAGCGGGAGGTCGAATGAGCAGTTCTTC. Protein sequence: CSVLTSGRSNEQFF.

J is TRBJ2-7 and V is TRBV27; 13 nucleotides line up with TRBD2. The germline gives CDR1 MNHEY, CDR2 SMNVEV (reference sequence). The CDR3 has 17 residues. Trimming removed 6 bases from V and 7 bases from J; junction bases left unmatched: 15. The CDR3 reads CASSPGLAGVSRGEQYF. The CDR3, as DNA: TGTGCCAGCAGCCCAGGACTAGCGGGAGTATCCAGGGGTGAGCAGTACTTC.

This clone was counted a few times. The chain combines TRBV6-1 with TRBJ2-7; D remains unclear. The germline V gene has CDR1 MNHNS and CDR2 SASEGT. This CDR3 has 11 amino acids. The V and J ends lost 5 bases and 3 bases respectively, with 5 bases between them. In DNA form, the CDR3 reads TGTGCCAGCAGTTTCCTCTACGAGCAGTACTTC. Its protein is CASSFLYEQYF.